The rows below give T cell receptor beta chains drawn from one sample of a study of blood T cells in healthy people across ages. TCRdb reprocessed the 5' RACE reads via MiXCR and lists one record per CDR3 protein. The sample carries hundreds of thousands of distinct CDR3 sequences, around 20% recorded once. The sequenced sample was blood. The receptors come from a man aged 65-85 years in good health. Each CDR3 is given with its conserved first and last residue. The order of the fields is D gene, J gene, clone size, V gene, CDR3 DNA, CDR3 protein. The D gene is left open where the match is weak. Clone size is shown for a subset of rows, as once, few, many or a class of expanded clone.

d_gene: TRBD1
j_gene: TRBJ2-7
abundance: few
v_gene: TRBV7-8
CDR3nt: TGTGCCAGCAGCTGGGGACAGGGTGGTGCCGAGCAGTACTTC
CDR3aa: CASSWGQGGAEQYF

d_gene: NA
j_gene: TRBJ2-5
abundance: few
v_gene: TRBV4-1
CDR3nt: TGCGCCAGCAGCCAAGACTGGGTCCAAGAGACCCAGTACTTC
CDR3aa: CASSQDWVQETQYF

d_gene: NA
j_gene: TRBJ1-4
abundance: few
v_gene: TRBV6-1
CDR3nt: TGTGCCAGCAGTGAAGCCGGGACTTTGAGAGAAAAACTGTTTTTT
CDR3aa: CASSEAGTLREKLFF

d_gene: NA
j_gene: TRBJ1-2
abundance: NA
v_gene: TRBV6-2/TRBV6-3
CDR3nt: TGTGCCAGCAGTTACAGGCGGGACACCGGGGCGGACACCTTC
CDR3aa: CASSYRRDTGADTF

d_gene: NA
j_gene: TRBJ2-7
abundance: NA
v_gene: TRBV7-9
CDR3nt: TGTGCCAGCAGCCGGGGGCAGGGAGGAGAGCAGTACTTC
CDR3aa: CASSRGQGGEQYF

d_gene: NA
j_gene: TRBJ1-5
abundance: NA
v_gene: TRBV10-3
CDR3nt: TGTGCCATCAGTGAGTCCCTCCAAACGGGACGCCCCAATCAGCCCCAGCATTTT
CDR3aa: CAISESLQTGRPNQPQHF

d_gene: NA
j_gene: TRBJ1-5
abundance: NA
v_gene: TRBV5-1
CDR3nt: TGCGCCAGCAGCTTGGATCTGGGGGGCAATCAGCCCCAGCATTTT
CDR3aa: CASSLDLGGNQPQHF

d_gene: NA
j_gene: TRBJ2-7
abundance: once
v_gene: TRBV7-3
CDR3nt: TGTGCCAGCAGCTTAATAGCGGCAGGGGAGGGATACGAGCAGTACTTC
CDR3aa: CASSLIAAGEGYEQYF

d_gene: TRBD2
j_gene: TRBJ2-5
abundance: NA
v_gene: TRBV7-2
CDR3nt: TGTGCCAGCAGCTTATTTGGTAGCGGGCTCCAAGAGACCCAGTACTTC
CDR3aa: CASSLFGSGLQETQYF

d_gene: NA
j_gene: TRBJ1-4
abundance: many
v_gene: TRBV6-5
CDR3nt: TGTGCCAGCGGACAGTTTGCAACTAATGAAAAACTGTTTTTT
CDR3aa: CASGQFATNEKLFF

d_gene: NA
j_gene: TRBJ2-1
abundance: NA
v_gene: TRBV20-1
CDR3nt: TGCAGTGCTAGTGTTATTAGGCAGCGGTACAATGAGCAGTTCTTC
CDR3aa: CSASVIRQRYNEQFF

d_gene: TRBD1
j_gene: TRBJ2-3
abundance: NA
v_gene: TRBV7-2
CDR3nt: TGTGCCAGCAGCTCACAGGGGCTAGACACAGAAACGCAGTATTTT
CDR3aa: CASSSQGLDTETQYF

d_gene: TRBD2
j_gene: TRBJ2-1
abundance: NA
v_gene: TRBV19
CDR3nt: TGTGCCAGTAGTATTGGGGCGACTAGCGCATCCTACAATGAGCAGTTCTTC
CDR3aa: CASSIGATSASYNEQFF

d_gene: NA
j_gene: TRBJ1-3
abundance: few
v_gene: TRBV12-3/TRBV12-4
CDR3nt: TGTGCCAGCACCGATACATCTGGAAACACCATATATTTT
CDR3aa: CASTDTSGNTIYF

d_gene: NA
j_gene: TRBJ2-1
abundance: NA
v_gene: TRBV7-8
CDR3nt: TGTGCCAGCAGCCCTGATGGGGGAGGATCGGGGCAGTTCTTC
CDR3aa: CASSPDGGGSGQFF

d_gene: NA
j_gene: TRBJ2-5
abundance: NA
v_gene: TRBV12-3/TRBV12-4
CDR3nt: TGTGCCAGCAGAAGAGGAGACCCAGAGACCCAGTACTTC
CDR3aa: CASRRGDPETQYF

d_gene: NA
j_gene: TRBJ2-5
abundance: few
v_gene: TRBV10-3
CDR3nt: TGTGCCATCAGTTTGGGAAAGACCCAGTACTTC
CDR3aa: CAISLGKTQYF

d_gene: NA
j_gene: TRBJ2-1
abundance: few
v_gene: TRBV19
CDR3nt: TGTGCCAGTAGTATTGGGTCGTCGGATGAGCAGTTCTTC
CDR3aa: CASSIGSSDEQFF

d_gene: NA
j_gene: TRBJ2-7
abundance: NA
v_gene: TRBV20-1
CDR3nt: TGCAGTGCTAAGGAAGCGACAGCCGAGCAGTACTTC
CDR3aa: CSAKEATAEQYF

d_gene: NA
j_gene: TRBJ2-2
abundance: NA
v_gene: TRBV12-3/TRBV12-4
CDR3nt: TGTGCCAGCAGTGGGGCTAGCTGGAGGTCCGGGGAGCTGTTTTTT
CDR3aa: CASSGASWRSGELFF

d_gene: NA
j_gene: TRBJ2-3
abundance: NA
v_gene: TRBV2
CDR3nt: TGTACCAGCAGTGAAGAGTTCCAGGGTGCAGATACGCAGTATTTT
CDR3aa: CTSSEEFQGADTQYF

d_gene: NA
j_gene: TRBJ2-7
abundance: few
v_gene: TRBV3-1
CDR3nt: TGTGCCAGCAGCCAAGAGGCGCTCTACGAGCAGTACTTC
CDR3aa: CASSQEALYEQYF

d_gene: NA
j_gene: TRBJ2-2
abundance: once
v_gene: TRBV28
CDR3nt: TGTGCCAGCAGTTCCGGGACCCGCGGGGAGCTGTTTTTT
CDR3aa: CASSSGTRGELFF

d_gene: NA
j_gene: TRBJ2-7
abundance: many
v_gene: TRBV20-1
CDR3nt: TGCAGTGCTTACCGGGACTCTAGCTCCTACGAGCAGTACTTC
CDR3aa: CSAYRDSSSYEQYF

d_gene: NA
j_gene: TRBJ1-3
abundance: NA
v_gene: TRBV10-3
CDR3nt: TGTGCCATCAGTACCCAATCCGGCTCTGGAAACACCATATATTTT
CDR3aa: CAISTQSGSGNTIYF

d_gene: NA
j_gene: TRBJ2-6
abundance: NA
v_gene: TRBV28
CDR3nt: TGTGCCAGCAGGACCATACCTGGGGCCAACGTCCTGACTTTC
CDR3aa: CASRTIPGANVLTF

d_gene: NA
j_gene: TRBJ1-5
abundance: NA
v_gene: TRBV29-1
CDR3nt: TGCAGCGTTGGGGAGGGGAGGGCTCAGCCCCAGCATTTT
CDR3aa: CSVGEGRAQPQHF

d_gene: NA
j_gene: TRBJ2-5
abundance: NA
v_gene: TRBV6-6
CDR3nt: TGTGCCAGCAGTTACTCGGTTTTTCAAGAGACCCAGTACTTC
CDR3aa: CASSYSVFQETQYF